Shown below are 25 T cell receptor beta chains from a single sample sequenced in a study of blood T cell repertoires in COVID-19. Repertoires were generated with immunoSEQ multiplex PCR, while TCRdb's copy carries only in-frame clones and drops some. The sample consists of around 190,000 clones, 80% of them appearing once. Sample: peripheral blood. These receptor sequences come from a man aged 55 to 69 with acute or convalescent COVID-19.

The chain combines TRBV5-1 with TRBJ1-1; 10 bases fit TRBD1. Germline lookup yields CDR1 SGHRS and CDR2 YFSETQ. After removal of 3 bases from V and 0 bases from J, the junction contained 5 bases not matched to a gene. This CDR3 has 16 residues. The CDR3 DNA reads TGCGCCAGCAGCTCCTCCGGGACAGGGGTGAACACTGAAGCTTTCTTT. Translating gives CASSSSGTGVNTEAFF.

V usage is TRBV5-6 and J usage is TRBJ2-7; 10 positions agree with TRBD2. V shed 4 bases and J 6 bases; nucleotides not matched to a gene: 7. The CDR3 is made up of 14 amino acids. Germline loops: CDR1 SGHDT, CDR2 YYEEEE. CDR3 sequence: CASSLSGRYREQYF. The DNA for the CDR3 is TGTGCCAGCAGCCTTAGCGGGAGGTACCGCGAGCAGTACTTC.

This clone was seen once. CDR3 protein: CASSPSVRGAGELFF. The CDR3 bases are TGCGCCAGCAGCCCAAGCGTCCGTGGCGCCGGGGAGCTGTTTTTT. The V gene is TRBV5-1, the J gene TRBJ2-2; the D is unclear. The CDR3 is 15 residues long. V was shortened by 4 bases and J by 6 bases, with 16 bases between the two germline ends. Germline-derived CDR1 and CDR2 are SGHRS and YFSETQ.

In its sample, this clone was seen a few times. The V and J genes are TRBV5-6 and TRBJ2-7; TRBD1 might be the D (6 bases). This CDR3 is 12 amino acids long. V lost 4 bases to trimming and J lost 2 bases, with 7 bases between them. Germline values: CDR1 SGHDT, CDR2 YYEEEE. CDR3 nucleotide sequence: TGTGCCAGCAGCCAGGGGACCTACGAGCAGTACTTC. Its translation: CASSQGTYEQYF.

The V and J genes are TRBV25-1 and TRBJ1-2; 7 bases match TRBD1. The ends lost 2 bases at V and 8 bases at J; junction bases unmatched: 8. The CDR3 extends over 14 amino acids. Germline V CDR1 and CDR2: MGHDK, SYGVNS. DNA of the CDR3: TGTGCCAGCAGTGAACCGGGAAGGGGGCGCGGCTACACCTTC. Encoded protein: CASSEPGRGRGYTF.

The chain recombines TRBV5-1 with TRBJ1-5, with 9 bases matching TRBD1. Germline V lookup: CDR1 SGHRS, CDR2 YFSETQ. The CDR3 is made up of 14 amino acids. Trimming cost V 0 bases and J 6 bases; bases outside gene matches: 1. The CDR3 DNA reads TGCGCCAGCAGCTTGGGGACAGGGGCTCAGCCCCAGCATTTT. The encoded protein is CASSLGTGAQPQHF.

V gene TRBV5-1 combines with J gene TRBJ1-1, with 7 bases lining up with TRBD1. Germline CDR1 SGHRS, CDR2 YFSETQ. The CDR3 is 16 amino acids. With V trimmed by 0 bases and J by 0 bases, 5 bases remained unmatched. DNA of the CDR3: TGCGCCAGCAGCTTGGCGACAGGGCGCATGAACACTGAAGCTTTCTTT. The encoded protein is CASSLATGRMNTEAFF. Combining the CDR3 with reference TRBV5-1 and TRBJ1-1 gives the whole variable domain KAGVTQTPRYLIKTRGQQVTLSCSPISGHRSVSWYQQTPGQGLQFLFEYFSETQRNKGNFPGRFSGRQFSNSRSEMNVSTLELGDSALYLCASSLATGRMNTEAFFGQGTRLTVV.

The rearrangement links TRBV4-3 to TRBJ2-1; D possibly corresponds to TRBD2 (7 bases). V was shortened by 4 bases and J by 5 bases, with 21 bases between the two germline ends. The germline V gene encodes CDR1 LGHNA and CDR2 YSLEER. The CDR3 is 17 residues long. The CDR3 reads CASSRNRFGGRNNEQFF. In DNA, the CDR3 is TGCGCCAGCAGCCGTAACCGGTTCGGGGGGCGGAACAATGAGCAGTTCTTC.

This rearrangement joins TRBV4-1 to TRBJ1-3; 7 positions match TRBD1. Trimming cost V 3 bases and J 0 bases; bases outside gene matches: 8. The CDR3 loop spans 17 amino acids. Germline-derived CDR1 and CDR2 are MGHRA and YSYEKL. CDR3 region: CASSQIQGRDSGNTIYF. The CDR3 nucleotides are TGCGCCAGCAGCCAGATACAGGGGCGAGACTCTGGAAACACCATATATTTT.

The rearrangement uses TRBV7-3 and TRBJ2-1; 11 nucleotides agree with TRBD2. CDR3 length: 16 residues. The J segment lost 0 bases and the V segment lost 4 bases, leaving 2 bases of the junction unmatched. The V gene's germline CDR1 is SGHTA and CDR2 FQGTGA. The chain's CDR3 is CASSWTSGFSYNEQFF. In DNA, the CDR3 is TGTGCCAGCAGCTGGACTAGCGGGTTCTCCTACAATGAGCAGTTCTTC.

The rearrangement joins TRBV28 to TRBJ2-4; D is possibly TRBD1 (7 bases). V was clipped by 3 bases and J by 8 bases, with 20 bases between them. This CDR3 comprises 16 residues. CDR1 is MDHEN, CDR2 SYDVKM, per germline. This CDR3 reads CASSFDLEGQRDIQYF. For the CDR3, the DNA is TGTGCCAGCAGTTTCGACCTGGAGGGACAGAGGGACATTCAGTACTTC. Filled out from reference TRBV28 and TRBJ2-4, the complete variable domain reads DVKVTQSSRYLVKRTGEKVFLECVQDMDHENMFWYRQDPGLGLRLIYFSYDVKMKEKGDIPEGYSVSREKKERFSLILESASTNQTSMYLCASSFDLEGQRDIQYFGAGTRLSVL.

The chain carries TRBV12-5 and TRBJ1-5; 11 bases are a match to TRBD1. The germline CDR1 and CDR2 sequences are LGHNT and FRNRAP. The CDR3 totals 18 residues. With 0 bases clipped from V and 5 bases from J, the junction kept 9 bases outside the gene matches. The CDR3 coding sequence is TGTGCTAGTGGTTTGGTCATAAGGACAGGGGGCCAGGATCAGCCCCAGCATTTT. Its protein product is CASGLVIRTGGQDQPQHF.

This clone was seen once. The CDR3 protein is CASSQPSSGTGTGDEQYF. The CDR3 DNA is TGTGCCAGCAGTCAACCTTCCTCCGGGACAGGGACCGGGGACGAGCAGTACTTC. The rearrangement joins TRBV27 to TRBJ2-7; TRBD1 agrees at 9 bases. Germline CDR1 MNHEY, CDR2 SMNVEV (reference sequence). V lost 5 bases to trimming and J lost 5 bases; unmatched junction nucleotides: 19. This CDR3 is 18 amino acids long.

DNA for the CDR3: TGTGCCAGCAGTTACTCAATCGGGGGGCGGTCAAGTGAGCAGTTCTTC. Its translation is CASSYSIGGRSSEQFF. The chain couples TRBV6-2 or TRBV6-3 to TRBJ2-1; possibly TRBD2 for D (7 bases). V was clipped by 0 bases and J by 9 bases, with 18 bases between them. The CDR3 runs to 16 residues. Germline V gene lookup returns CDR1 MNHEY and CDR2 SVGEGT.

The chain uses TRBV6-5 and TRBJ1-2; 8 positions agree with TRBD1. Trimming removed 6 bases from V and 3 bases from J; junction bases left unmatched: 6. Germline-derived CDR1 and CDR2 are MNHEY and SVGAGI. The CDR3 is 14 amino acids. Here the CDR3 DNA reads TGTGCCAGCAGCCCCGACAGGGGCGACTATGGCTACACCTTC. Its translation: CASSPDRGDYGYTF.

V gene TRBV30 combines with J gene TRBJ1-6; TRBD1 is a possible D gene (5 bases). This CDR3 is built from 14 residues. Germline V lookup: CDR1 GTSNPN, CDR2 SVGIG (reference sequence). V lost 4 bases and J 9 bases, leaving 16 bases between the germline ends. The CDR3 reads CAWNTDSPVSPLHF. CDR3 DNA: TGTGCCTGGAATACCGACAGCCCCGTTTCACCCCTCCACTTT.

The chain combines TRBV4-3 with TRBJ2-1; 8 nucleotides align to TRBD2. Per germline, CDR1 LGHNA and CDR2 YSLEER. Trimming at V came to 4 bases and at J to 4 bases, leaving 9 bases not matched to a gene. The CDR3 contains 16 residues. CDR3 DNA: TGCGCCAGCAGCCGAATCACTAGCGGAGTTTACAATGAGCAGTTCTTC. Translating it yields CASSRITSGVYNEQFF.

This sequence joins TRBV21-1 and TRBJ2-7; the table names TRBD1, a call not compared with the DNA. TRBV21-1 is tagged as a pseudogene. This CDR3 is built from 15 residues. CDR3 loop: CASSNPPQVPSEQYF. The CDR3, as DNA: TGTGCCAGCAGTAACCCCCCCCAGGTGCCCTCCGAGCAGTACTTC.

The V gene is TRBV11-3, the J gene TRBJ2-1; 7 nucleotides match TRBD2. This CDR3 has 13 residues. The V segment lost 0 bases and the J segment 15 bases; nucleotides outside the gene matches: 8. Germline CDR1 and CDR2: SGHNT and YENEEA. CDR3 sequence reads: CASSLDPKGLSFF. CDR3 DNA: TGTGCCAGCAGCTTAGATCCGAAGGGACTATCGTTCTTC.

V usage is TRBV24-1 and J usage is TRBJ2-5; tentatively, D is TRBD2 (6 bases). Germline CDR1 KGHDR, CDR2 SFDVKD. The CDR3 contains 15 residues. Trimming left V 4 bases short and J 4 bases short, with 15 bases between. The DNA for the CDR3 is TGTGCCACCAGTGACCCGAGGCGGGGCATAGAGACCCAGTACTTC. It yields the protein CATSDPRRGIETQYF.

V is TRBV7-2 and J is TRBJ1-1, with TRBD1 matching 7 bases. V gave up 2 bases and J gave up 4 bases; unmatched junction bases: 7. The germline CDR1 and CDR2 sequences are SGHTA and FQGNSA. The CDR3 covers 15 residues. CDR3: CASSLLTGSGTEAFF. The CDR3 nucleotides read TGTGCCAGCAGCTTATTGACAGGGTCGGGCACTGAAGCTTTCTTT.

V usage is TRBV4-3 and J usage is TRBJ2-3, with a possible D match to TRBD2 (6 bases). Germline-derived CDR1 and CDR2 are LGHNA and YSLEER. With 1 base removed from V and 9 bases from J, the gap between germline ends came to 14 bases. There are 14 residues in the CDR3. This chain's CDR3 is CASSQGRRAGTQYF. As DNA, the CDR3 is TGCGCCAGCAGCCAAGGAAGGAGGGCAGGGACGCAGTATTTT.

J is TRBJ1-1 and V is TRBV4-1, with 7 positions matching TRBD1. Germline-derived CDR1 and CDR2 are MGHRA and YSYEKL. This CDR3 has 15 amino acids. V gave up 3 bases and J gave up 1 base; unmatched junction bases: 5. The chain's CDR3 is CASSHGGQANTEAFF. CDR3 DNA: TGCGCCAGCAGCCACGGTGGACAGGCGAACACTGAAGCTTTCTTT.

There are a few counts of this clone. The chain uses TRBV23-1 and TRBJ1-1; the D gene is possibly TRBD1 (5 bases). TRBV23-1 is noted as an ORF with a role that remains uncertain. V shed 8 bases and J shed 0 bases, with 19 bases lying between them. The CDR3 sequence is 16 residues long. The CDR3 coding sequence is TGCGCCAGCCAGCGCCCTGGACAAATCTTGAACACTGAAGCTTTCTTT. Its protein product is CASQRPGQILNTEAFF.

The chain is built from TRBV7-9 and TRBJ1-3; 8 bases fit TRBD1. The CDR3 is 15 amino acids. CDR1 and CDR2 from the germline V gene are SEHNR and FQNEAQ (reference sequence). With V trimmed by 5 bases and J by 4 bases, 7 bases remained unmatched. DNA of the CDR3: TGTGCCAGCAGCAACAGGGGGATGGAAGGAAACACCATATATTTT. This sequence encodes CASSNRGMEGNTIYF.